The T cell receptor beta chain under discussion was sequenced for a study of cytomegalovirus exposure and HLA in healthy donors. Study-wide results and limits: Reports credit the classifier with highly specific, highly sensitive diagnosis of cytomegalovirus status. Several of the most significant clusters were apparently associated with common viral pathogens in a later analysis.

The ends lost 0 bases at V and 9 bases at J; junction bases unmatched: 4. The CDR3 length is 15 residues. Germline CDR1 is SGHNT and CDR2 is YYREEE (reference sequence). With 60 Vbeta and 13 Jbeta primers, the PCR was carried out. TCRdb's table, derived via immunoSEQ multiplex PCR, lists solely in-frame clones and lacks some. Found here are 130,000 to 150,000 clones, approximately 83% of them singletons; the top ten hold roughly 4.2%. About this clone itself: The antigen remains undetermined.

Sequences were obtained from PBMCs. The genes are TRBV5-4 and TRBJ2-1; 12 bases are a match to TRBD2. This clonotype was obtained from a man aged 35-49 years in good health and CMV-seropositive. The CDR3: CASSLGLAGAGEQFF. CDR3 DNA: TGTGCCAGCAGCTTGGGACTAGCGGGAGCTGGTGAGCAGTTCTTC.